The T cell receptor (beta chain) under discussion was sequenced for a study of OX40 agonist ivuxolimab in advanced cancers. Study-level points and caveats: In the 0.1 to 3.0 mg/kg range, CD4+ and CD8+ blood T cells had expanded clonally by week 6. The authors also found low normalized T-cell clonal expansion in some nonresponders. The investigators did not determine what antigen specificity the expanded peripheral T cells had.

V was clipped by 7 bases and J by 8 bases; unmatched bases: 8. The CDR3 has 14 residues. Germline lookup yields CDR1 MNHEY and CDR2 SMNVEV (reference sequence). Comment on this clone: Its matching antigen is unknown.

Exclusion of a patient followed from autoimmune disease history or systemic immunosuppression. Measured with immunoSEQ multiplex PCR; TCRdb has only the in-frame clones, and not every one. The sample yields approximately 76,000 clones, about 82% seen once. The specimen comprised CD4+ or CD8+ T cells sorted from blood, sampled in a trial of the OX40 agonist ivuxolimab. The TCR originated in an adult with an advanced solid tumor such as melanoma, head and neck, liver or kidney cancer. This chain joins TRBV27 and TRBJ1-4; TRBD1 agrees at 9 bases. CDR3: CASKIGQGFEKLFF. As DNA, the CDR3 is TGTGCCAGCAAAATCGGACAGGGGTTCGAAAAACTGTTTTTT.